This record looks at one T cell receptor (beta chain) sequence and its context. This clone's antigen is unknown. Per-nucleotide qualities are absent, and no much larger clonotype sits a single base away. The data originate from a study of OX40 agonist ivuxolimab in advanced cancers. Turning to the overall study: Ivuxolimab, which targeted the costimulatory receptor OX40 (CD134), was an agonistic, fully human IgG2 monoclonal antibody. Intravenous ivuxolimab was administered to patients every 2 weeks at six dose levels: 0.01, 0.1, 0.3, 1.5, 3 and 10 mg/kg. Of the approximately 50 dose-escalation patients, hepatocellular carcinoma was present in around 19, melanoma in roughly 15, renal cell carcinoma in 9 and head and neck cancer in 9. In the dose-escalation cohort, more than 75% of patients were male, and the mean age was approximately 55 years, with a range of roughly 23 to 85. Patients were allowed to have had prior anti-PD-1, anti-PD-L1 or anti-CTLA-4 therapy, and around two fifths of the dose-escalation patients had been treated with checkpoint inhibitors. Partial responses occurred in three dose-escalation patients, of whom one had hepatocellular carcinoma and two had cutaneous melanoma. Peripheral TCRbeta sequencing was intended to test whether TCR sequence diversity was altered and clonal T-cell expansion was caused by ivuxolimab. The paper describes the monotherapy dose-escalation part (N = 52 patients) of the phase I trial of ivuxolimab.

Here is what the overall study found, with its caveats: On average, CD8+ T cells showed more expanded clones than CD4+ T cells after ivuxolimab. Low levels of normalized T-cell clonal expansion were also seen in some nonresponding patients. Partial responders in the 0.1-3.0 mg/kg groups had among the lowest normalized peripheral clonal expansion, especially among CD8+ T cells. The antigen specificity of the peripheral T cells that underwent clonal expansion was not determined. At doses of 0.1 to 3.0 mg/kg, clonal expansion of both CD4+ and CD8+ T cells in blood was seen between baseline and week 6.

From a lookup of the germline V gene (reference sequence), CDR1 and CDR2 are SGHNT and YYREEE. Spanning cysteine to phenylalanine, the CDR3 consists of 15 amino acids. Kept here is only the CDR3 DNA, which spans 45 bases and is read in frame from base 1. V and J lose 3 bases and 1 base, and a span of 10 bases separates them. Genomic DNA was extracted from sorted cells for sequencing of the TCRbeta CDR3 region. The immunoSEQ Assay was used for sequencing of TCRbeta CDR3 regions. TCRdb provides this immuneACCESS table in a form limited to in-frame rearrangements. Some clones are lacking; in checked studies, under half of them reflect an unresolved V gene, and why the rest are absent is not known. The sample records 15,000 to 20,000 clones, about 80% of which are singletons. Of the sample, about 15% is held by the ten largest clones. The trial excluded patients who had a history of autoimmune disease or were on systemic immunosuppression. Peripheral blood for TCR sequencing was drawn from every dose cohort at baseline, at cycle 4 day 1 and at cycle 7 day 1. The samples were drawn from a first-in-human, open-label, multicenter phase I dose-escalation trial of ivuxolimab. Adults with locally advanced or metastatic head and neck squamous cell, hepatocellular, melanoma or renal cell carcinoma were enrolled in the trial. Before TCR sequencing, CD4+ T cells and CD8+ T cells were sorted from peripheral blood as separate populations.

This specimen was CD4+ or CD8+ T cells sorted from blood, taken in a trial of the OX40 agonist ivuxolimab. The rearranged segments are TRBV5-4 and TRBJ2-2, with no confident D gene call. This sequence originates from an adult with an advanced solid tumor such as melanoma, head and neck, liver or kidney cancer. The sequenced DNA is TGTGCCAGCAGCTCTACTCAGCGGAACACCGGGGAGCTGTTTTTT. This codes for CASSSTQRNTGELFF. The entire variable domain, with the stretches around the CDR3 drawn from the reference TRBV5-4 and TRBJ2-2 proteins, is ETGVTQSPTHLIKTRGQQVTLRCSSQSGHNTVSWYQQALGQGPQFIFQYYREEENGRGNFPPRFSGLQFPNYSSELNVNALELDDSALYLCASSSTQRNTGELFFGEGSRLTVL.